This is a list of T cell receptor beta chains from one sample in a study of blood T cell repertoires in COVID-19. Here immunoSEQ multiplex PCR was the method, and the copy in TCRdb shows in-frame clones only, minus some. The sample yields roughly 200,000 clones, 83% seen once. The sequencing input was peripheral blood. The receptor set was obtained from a woman aged 30 to 39 with COVID-19, enrolled during active disease. Each CDR3 is given with its conserved first and last residue. The order of the fields is clone size, V gene, J gene, D gene, CDR3 protein, CDR3 DNA. The D gene is left open where the match is weak. Rows give clone size only sometimes, using once, few, many, or a class for an expanded clone.

>-|TRBV7-9|TRBJ2-7|-
CASSLHGGEQYF
TGTGCCAGCAGCTTGCACGGTGGCGAGCAGTACTTC
>-|TRBV19|TRBJ1-1|TRBD1
CASTTIPQGGTEAFF
TGTGCCAGTACCACCATACCACAGGGGGGGACTGAAGCTTTCTTT
>-|TRBV25-1|TRBJ2-2|TRBD2
CASTTSGDTGELFF
TGTGCCAGCACTACTAGCGGGGACACCGGGGAGCTGTTTTTT
>-|TRBV6-1|TRBJ1-5|TRBD1
CASSESGGGQPQHF
TGTGCCAGCAGTGAGTCAGGGGGTGGCCAGCCCCAGCATTTT
>-|TRBV19|TRBJ1-2|-
CASSAGANYGYTF
TGTGCCAGTAGCGCAGGGGCCAACTATGGCTACACCTTC
>once|TRBV5-1|TRBJ2-1|TRBD2
CASSLARLAGVEQFF
TGCGCCAGCAGCTTGGCGCGGCTAGCGGGGGTCGAGCAGTTCTTC
>-|TRBV5-1|TRBJ2-1|TRBD2
CASTISTSGNNEQFF
TGCGCCAGCACCATCTCGACTAGCGGGAACAATGAGCAGTTCTTC
>-|TRBV5-6|TRBJ1-5|TRBD1
CASSPFTQGAYQPQHF
TGTGCCAGCAGCCCTTTCACTCAGGGGGCATATCAGCCCCAGCATTTT
>once|TRBV5-1|TRBJ2-3|-
CASSLDGGTDTQYF
TGCGCCAGCAGCTTGGACGGGGGAACAGATACGCAGTATTTT
>-|TRBV2|TRBJ2-3|TRBD1
CASSRDRESNTQYF
TGTGCCAGCAGTAGGGACAGGGAATCTAATACGCAGTATTTT
>-|TRBV5-4|TRBJ2-7|TRBD2
CASSMGLAGGDEQYF
TGTGCCAGCAGCATGGGACTAGCGGGGGGCGACGAGCAGTACTTC
>-|TRBV4-2|TRBJ2-5|-
CASSQEVGALQETQYF
TGTGCCAGCAGCCAAGAGGTGGGGGCCCTCCAAGAGACCCAGTACTTC
>-|TRBV19|TRBJ2-1|-
CASIPLGGNEQFF
TGTGCCAGTATCCCGCTGGGGGGCAATGAGCAGTTCTTC
>-|TRBV7-2|TRBJ2-7|-
CASTGRTDSYEQYF
TGTGCCAGCACCGGGAGGACAGACTCTTACGAGCAGTACTTC
>few|TRBV7-8|TRBJ2-1|-
CASSPLTGNEQFF
TGTGCCAGCAGCCCACTAACGGGTAATGAGCAGTTCTTC
>-|TRBV29-1|TRBJ1-2|TRBD1
CSARTGDGYTF
TGCAGCGCTCGGACAGGGGATGGCTACACCTTC
>-|TRBV27|TRBJ2-7|-
CASSFGGTYEQYF
TGTGCCAGCAGTTTCGGCGGCACCTACGAGCAGTACTTC
>-|TRBV19|TRBJ1-5|TRBD1
CASSLLTGIQPQHF
TGTGCCAGTAGTCTATTGACAGGGATCCAGCCCCAGCATTTT
>few|TRBV5-1|TRBJ1-1|-
CASSLNTGNTEAFF
TGCGCCAGCAGCTTAAATACAGGGAACACTGAAGCTTTCTTT
>-|TRBV7-9|TRBJ2-4|TRBD1
CASSHKTGGNIQYF
TGTGCCAGCAGCCATAAGACAGGGGGAAACATTCAGTACTTC
>-|TRBV4-3|TRBJ2-7|-
CASSQDTARSYEQYF
TGCGCCAGCAGCCAAGATACCGCGCGATCCTACGAGCAGTACTTC
>-|TRBV25-1|TRBJ2-5|-
CASSPTGIETQYF
TGTGCCAGCAGTCCTACAGGGATAGAGACCCAGTACTTC
>-|TRBV5-8|TRBJ2-4|-
CASSFWQGNANIQYF
TGTGCCAGCAGCTTTTGGCAGGGGAACGCAAACATTCAGTACTTC